The 4 T cell receptor beta chains listed next were all sequenced from one sample in a study of cytotoxic CD8 clonotypes in ibrutinib-treated CLL. This table comes from immunoSEQ multiplex PCR, and its TCRdb copy is limited to in-frame clones, with some not included. The data show over 250,000 clones, about 72% seen once. Sample: PBMCs, taken at disease progression, from a patient treated with ibrutinib. These receptors all stem from a human donor with chronic lymphocytic leukemia.

This chain joins TRBV29-1 and TRBJ2-1; TRBD2 matches at 8 bases. CDR1 and CDR2 from the germline V gene are SQVTM and ANQGSEA. The J segment lost 0 bases and the V segment lost 8 bases, leaving 6 bases of the junction unmatched. This CDR3 spans 14 amino acids. CDR3 residues: CSQLSGSSYNEQFF. CDR3 nucleotides: TGCAGCCAACTCAGCGGGAGCTCCTACAATGAGCAGTTCTTC.

This chain links TRBV5-1 with TRBJ2-6; 7 positions agree with TRBD1. Germline V gene sequence: CDR1 SGHRS, CDR2 YFSETQ. Trimming at V came to 4 bases and at J to 2 bases, leaving 9 bases not matched to a gene. The CDR3 has 17 amino acids. The CDR3, as DNA: TGCGCCAGCAGCACCCGACACGACAGGGCTGGGGCCAACGTCCTGACTTTC. Its protein is CASSTRHDRAGANVLTF.

V usage is TRBV11-2 and J usage is TRBJ1-2; tentatively, D is TRBD1 (6 bases). V lost 3 bases and J 8 bases, leaving 16 bases between the germline ends. This CDR3 region has 14 residues. The germline V gene has CDR1 SGHAT and CDR2 FQNNGV. In nucleotides, the CDR3 is TGTGCCAGCAGCTTGTACCGGGACACGACGGGCTACACCTTC. Translation gives CASSLYRDTTGYTF.

This chain links TRBV5-4 with TRBJ1-1; D is unresolved. CDR1 and CDR2 from the germline V gene are SGHNT and YYREEE (reference sequence). This CDR3 is built from 14 residues. V shed 1 base and J shed 0 bases, with 7 bases lying between them. CDR3 region: CASSLTLMNTEAFF. Written as DNA, the CDR3 is TGTGCCAGCAGCTTGACGTTAATGAACACTGAAGCTTTCTTT.